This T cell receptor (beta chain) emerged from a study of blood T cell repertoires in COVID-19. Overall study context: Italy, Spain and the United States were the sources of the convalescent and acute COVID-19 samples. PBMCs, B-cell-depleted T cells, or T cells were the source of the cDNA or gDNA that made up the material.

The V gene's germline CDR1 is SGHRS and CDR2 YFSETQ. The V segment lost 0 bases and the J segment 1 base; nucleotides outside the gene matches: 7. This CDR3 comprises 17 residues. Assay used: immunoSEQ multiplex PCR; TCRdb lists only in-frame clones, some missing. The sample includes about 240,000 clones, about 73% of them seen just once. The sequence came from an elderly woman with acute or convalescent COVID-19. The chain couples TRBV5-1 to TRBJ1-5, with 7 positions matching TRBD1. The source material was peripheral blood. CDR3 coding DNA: TGCGCCAGCAGCTTGGTTCCGACAGGGAGCAGCAATCAGCCCCAGCATTTT. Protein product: CASSLVPTGSSNQPQHF.